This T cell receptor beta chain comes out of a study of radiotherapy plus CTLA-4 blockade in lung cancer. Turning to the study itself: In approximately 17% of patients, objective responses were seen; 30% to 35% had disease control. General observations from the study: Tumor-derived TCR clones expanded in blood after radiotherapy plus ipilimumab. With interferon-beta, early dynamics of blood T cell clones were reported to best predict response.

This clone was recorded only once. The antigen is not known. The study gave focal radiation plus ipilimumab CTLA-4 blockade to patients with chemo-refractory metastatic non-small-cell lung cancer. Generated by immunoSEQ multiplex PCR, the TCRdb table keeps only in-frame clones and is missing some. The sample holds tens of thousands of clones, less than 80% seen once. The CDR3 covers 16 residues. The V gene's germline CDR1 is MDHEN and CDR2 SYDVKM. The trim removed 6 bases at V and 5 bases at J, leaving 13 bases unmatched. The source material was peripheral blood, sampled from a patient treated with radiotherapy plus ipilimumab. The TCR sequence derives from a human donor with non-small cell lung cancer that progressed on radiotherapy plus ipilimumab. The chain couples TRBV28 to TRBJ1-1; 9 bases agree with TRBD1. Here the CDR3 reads CASSITGGPEGTEAFF. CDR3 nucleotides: TGTGCCAGCAGCATTACAGGGGGCCCGGAGGGGACTGAAGCTTTCTTT.